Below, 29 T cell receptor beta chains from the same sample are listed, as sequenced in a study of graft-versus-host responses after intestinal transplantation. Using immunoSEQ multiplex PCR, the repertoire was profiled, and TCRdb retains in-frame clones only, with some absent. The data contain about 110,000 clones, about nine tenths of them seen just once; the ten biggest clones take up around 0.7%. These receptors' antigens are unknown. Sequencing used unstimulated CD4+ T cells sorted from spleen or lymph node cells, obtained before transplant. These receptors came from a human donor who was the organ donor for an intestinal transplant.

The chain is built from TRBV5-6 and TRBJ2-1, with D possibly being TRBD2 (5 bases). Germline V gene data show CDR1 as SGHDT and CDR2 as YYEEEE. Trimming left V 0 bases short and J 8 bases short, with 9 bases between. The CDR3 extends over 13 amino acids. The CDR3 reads CASSLDQRDEQFF. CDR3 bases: TGTGCCAGCAGCTTGGACCAGAGGGATGAGCAGTTCTTC.

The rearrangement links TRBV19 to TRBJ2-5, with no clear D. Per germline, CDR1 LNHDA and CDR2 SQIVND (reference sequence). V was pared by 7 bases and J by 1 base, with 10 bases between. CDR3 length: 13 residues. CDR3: CASTMPGQETQYF. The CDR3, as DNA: TGTGCCAGTACCATGCCCGGCCAAGAGACCCAGTACTTC.

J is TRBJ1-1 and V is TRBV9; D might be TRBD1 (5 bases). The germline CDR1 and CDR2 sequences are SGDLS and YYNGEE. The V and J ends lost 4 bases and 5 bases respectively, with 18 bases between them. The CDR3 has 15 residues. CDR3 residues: CASSPLGTGGTEAFF. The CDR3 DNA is TGTGCCAGCAGCCCCTTGGGGACCGGTGGGACTGAAGCTTTCTTT.

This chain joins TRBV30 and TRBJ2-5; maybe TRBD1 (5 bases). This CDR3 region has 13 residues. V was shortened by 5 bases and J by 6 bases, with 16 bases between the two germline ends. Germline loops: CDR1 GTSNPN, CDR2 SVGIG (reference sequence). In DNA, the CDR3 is TGTGCCTGGTGTCCGCAGGCAGGGCAGACCCAGTACTTC. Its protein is CAWCPQAGQTQYF.

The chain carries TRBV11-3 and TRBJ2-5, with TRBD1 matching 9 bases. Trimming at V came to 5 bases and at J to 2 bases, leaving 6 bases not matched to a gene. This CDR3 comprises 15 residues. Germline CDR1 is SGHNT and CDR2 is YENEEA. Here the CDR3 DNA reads TGTGCCAGCAGCCCGGGACAGGGCAGGCAAGAGACCCAGTACTTC. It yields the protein CASSPGQGRQETQYF.

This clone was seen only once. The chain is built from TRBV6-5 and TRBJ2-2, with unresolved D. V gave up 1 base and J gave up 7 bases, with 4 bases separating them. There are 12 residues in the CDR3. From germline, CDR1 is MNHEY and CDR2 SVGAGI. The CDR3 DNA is TGTGCCAGCAGTTACTGGGTCGGGGAGCTGTTTTTT. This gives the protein CASSYWVGELFF.

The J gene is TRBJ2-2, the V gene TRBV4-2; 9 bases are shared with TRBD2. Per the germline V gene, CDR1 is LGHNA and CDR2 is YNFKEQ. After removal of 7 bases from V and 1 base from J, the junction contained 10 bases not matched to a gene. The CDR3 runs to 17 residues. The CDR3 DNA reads TGTGCCAGCAACCCCGCTAGCGGGGATAAGAACACCGGGGAGCTGTTTTTT. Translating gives CASNPASGDKNTGELFF.

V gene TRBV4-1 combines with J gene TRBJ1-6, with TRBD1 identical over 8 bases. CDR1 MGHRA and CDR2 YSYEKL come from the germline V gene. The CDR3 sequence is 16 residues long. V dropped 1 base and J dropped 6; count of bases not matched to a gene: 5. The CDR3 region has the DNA TGCGCCAGCAGCCAAGCCCCGGACAGGGTTAATTCACCCCTCCACTTT. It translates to CASSQAPDRVNSPLHF.

CDR3 sequence (DNA): TGTGCCAGCAGCTTAGCGCGGGCTGTGGGGGAGCAGTACTTC. Protein product: CASSLARAVGEQYF. The chain combines TRBV7-6 with TRBJ2-7, with D possibly matching TRBD2 (5 bases). Trimming removed 0 bases from V and 7 bases from J, with 13 bases in between. This CDR3 region has 14 residues. Germline V gives CDR1 SGHVS, CDR2 FNYEAQ.

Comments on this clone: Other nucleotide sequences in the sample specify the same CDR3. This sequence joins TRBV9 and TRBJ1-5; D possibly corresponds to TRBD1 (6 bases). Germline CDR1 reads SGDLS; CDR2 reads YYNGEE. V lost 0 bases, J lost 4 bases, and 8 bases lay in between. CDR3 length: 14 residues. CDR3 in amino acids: CASSVGQGNQPQHF. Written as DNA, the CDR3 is TGTGCCAGCAGCGTAGGGCAGGGGAATCAGCCCCAGCATTTT.

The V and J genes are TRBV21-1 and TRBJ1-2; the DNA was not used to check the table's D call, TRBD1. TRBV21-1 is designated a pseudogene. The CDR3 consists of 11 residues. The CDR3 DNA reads TGTGCCAGCAGCAACAGGGGTGGCTACACCTTC. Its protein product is CASSNRGGYTF.

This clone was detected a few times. The CDR3 reads CASKRGPIATNEKLFF. CDR3 nucleotides: TGTGCCAGCAAGCGGGGCCCAATTGCAACTAATGAAAAACTGTTTTTT. The chain carries TRBV6-9 and TRBJ1-4; TRBD1 is a possible D gene (5 bases). The V end was cut by 7 bases, the J end by 0 bases, with 15 bases between. The CDR3 contains 16 residues. Germline CDR1 and CDR2: MNHGY and SVAAGI.

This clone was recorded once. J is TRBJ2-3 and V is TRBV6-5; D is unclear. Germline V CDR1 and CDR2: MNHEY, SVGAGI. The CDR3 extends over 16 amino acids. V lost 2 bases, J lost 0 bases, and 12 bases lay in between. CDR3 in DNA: TGTGCCAGCAGTTACCCGACATTCACTAGCACAGATACGCAGTATTTT. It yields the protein CASSYPTFTSTDTQYF.

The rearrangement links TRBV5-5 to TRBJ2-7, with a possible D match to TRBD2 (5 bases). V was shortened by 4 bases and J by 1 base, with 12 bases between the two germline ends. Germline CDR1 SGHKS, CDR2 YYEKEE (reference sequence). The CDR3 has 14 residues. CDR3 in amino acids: CASSPWPGSYEQYF. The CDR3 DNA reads TGTGCCAGCAGCCCATGGCCGGGATCCTACGAGCAGTACTTC. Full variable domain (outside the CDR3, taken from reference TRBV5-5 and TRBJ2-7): DAGVTQSPTHLIKTRGQQVTLRCSPISGHKSVSWYQQVLGQGPQFIFQYYEKEERGRGNFPDRFSARQFPNYSSELNVNALLLGDSALYLCASSPWPGSYEQYFGPGTRLTVT.

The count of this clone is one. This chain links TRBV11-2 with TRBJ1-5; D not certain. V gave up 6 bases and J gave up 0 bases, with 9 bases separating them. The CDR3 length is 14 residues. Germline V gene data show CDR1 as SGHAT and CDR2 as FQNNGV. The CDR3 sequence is CASSWTDSNQPQHF. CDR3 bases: TGTGCCAGCAGTTGGACTGATAGCAATCAGCCCCAGCATTTT. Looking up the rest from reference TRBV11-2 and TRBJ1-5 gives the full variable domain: EAGVAQSPRYKIIEKRQSVAFWCNPISGHATLYWYQQILGQGPKLLIQFQNNGVVDDSQLPKDRFSAERLKGVDSTLKIQPAKLEDSAVYLCASSWTDSNQPQHFGDGTRLSIL.

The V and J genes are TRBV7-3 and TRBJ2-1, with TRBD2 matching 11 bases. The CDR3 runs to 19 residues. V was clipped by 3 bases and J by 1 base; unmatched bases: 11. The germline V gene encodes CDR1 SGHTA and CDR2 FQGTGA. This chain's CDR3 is CASSLAPDSGGESYNEQFF. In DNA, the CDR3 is TGTGCCAGCAGCTTGGCCCCAGATAGCGGGGGGGAATCCTACAATGAGCAGTTCTTC.

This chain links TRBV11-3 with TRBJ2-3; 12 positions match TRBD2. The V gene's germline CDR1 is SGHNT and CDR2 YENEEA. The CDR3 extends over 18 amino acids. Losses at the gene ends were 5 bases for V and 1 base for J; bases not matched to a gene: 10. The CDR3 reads CASSPRLAGEAGTDTQYF. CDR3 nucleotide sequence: TGTGCCAGCAGCCCTCGACTAGCGGGAGAGGCTGGCACAGATACGCAGTATTTT.

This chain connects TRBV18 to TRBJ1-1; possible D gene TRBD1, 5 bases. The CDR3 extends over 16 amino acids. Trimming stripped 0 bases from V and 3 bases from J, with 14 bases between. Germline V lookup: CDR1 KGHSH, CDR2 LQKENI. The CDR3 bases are TGTGCCAGCTCACCACCGGAACGGGGCCTTTACACTGAAGCTTTCTTT. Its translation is CASSPPERGLYTEAFF.

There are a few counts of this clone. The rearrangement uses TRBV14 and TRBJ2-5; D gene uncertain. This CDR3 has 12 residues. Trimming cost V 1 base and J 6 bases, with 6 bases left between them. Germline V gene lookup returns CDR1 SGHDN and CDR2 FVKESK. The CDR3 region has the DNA TGTGCCAGCAGCCAAGCACGAAAGACCCAGTACTTC. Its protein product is CASSQARKTQYF.

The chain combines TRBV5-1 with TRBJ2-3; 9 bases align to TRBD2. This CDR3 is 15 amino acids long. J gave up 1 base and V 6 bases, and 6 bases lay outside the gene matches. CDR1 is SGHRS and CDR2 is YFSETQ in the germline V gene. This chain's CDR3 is CASTSRTSGTDTQYF. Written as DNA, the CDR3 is TGCGCCAGCACGTCAAGGACTAGCGGCACAGATACGCAGTATTTT. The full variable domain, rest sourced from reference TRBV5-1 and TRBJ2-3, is KAGVTQTPRYLIKTRGQQVTLSCSPISGHRSVSWYQQTPGQGLQFLFEYFSETQRNKGNFPGRFSGRQFSNSRSEMNVSTLELGDSALYLCASTSRTSGTDTQYFGPGTRLTVL.

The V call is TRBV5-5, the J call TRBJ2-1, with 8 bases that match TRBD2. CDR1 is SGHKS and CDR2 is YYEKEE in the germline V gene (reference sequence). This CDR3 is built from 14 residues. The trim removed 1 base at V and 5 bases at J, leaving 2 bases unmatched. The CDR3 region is CASSLRGGHNEQFF. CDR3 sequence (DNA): TGTGCCAGCAGCTTGCGGGGGGGCCACAATGAGCAGTTCTTC.

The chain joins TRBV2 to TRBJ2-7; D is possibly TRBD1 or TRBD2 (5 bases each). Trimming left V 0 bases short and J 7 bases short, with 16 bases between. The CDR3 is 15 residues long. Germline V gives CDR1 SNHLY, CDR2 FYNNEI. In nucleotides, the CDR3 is TGTGCCAGCAGTGAAGCCGGGACCAGGAGGTGGGAGCAGTACTTC. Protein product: CASSEAGTRRWEQYF.

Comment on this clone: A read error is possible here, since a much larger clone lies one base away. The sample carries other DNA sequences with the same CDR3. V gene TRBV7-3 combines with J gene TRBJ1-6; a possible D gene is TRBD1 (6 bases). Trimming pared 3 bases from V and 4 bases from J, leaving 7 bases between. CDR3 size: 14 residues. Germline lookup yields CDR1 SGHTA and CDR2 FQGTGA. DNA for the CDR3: TGTGCCAGCAGCTTCGGACAGTATAATTCACCCCTCCACTTT. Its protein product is CASSFGQYNSPLHF.

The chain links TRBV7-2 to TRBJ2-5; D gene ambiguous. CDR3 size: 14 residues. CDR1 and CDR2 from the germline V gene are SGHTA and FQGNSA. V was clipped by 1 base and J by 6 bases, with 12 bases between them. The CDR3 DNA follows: TGTGCCAGCAGCTTAGGACCGAGCGCGAAGACCCAGTACTTC. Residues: CASSLGPSAKTQYF.

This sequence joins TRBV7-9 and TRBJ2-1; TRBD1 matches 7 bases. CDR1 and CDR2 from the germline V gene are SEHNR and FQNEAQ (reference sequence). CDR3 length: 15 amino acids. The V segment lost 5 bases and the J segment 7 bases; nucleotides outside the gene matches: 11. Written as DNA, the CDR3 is TGTGCCAGCAGCGCCCGGGACAGATCATTAAATGAGCAGTTCTTC. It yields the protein CASSARDRSLNEQFF.

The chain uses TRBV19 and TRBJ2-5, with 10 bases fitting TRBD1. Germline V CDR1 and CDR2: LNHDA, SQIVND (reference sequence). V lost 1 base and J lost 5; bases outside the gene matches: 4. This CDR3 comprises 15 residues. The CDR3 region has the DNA TGTGCCAGTAGTATAGGACAGGGGGCGCGGGAGACCCAGTACTTC. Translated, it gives CASSIGQGARETQYF.

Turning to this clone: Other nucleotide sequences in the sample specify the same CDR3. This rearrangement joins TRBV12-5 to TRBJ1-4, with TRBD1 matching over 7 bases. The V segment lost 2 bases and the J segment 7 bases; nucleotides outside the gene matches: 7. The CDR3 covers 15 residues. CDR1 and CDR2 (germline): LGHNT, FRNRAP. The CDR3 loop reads CASGLRQGGSEKLFF. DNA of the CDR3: TGTGCTAGTGGTTTGAGACAGGGTGGGAGTGAAAAACTGTTTTTT. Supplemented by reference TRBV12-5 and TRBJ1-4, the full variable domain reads DARVTQTPRHKVTEMGQEVTMRCQPILGHNTVFWYRQTMMQGLELLAYFRNRAPLDDSGMPKDRFSAEMPDATLATLKIQPSEPRDSAVYFCASGLRQGGSEKLFFGSGTQLSVL.

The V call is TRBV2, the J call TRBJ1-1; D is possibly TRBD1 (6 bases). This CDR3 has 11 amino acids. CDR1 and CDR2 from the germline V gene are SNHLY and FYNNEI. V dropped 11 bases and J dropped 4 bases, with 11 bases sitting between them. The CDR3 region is CAQGQITEAFF. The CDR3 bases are TGTGCCCAGGGGCAGATCACTGAAGCTTTCTTT.

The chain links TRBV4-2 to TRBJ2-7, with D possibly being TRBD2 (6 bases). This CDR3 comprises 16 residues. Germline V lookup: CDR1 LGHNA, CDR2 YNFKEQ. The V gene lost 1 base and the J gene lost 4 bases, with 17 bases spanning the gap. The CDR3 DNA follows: TGTGCCAGCAGCCAAGTTGGTGGGGGGAGGTCTTACGAGCAGTACTTC. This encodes CASSQVGGGRSYEQYF.